Following are 5 T cell receptor beta chains from one sample sequenced in a study of blood T cell repertoires in COVID-19. Sequenced by immunoSEQ multiplex PCR; TCRdb stores in-frame clones only, minus some. Found here are some 460,000 clones, nearly 90% of them singletons; the top ten hold roughly 2%. Sequencing used PBMCs or T cells enriched from blood (not recorded which). These TCRs come from a woman aged 18-29 years with acute COVID-19.

The CDR3 loop is CASSLFSGAGDLNTEAFF. The CDR3 DNA is TGTGCCAGCAGCTTGTTTAGTGGGGCGGGGGATTTGAACACTGAAGCTTTCTTT. The chain recombines TRBV5-6 with TRBJ1-1; weak D call: TRBD1 (5 bases). Trimming shortened V by 1 base and J by 0 bases, and 19 bases separated the two germline ends. In germline, CDR1 is SGHDT, CDR2 YYEEEE. This CDR3 contains 18 residues. Full variable domain (outside the CDR3, taken from reference TRBV5-6 and TRBJ1-1): DAGVTQSPTHLIKTRGQQVTLRCSPKSGHDTVSWYQQALGQGPQFIFQYYEEEERQRGNFPDRFSGHQFPNYSSELNVNALLLGDSALYLCASSLFSGAGDLNTEAFFGQGTRLTVV.

Regarding this clone: One end of the junction fails to match germline, which may point to a read error. This sequence joins TRBV7-9 and TRBJ1-2, with TRBD1 matching 7 bases. From germline, CDR1 is SEHNR and CDR2 FQNEAQ (reference sequence). CDR3 length: 17 residues. The CDR3 sequence: CASNLPSRGTEVYGYTF. CDR3 nucleotides: TGTGCCAGCAACTTACCCTCCAGAGGGACAGAGGTCTATGGCTACACCTTC.

The chain combines TRBV7-9 with TRBJ2-7; D perhaps matches TRBD1 (6 bases). The CDR3 has 15 amino acids. The germline V and J ends were trimmed by 5 bases and 0 bases, with 14 bases remaining between them. Per the germline V gene, CDR1 is SEHNR and CDR2 is FQNEAQ (reference sequence). The CDR3 region has the DNA TGTGCCAGCAGCCCCTACAGGGAGTCCTCCTACGAGCAGTACTTC. It is translated as CASSPYRESSYEQYF.

This chain uses TRBV5-1 with TRBJ2-5, with 7 bases fitting TRBD2. V trimming: 1 base; J trimming: 5 bases; junction bases outside the gene matches: 2. Per germline, CDR1 SGHRS and CDR2 YFSETQ. This CDR3 has 13 amino acids. The CDR3 sequence is CASSLSGGETQYF. In DNA, the CDR3 is TGCGCCAGCAGCTTGTCCGGGGGGGAGACCCAGTACTTC.

This clone showed up just a few times. The rearrangement joins TRBV7-8 to TRBJ1-1; D is unresolved. Germline assignment: CDR1 SGHVS and CDR2 FQNEAQ. Between the trimmed V and J ends, which lost 6 bases and 1 base, there was a span of 9 bases. The length of the CDR3 is 13 residues. Here the CDR3 reads CASRGLENTEAFF. CDR3 DNA sequence: TGTGCCAGCAGGGGCCTTGAGAACACTGAAGCTTTCTTT.